This is a list of T cell receptor beta chains from one sample in a study of cytomegalovirus exposure and HLA in healthy donors. Profiling relied on immunoSEQ multiplex PCR, and the TCRdb table lists in-frame clones only, not all of them. The table shows 200,000 or so clones, with around 79% occurring only once. Sequencing used PBMCs. The receptors derive from a man in his late teens or twenties in good health and CMV-seronegative. Each CDR3 is given with its conserved first and last residue. D genes are given only for firm matches. Rows give clone size only sometimes, using once, few, many, or a class for an expanded clone.

V gene	D gene	J gene	clone size	CDR3 length	CDR3 protein	CDR3 DNA
TRBV30	TRBD1	TRBJ2-7	few	13	CAWSVRDSYEQYF	TGTGCCTGGAGTGTACGGGACAGCTACGAGCAGTACTTC
TRBV10-3	TRBD1	TRBJ2-5	once	15	CAISGTGGGVETQYF	TGTGCCATCAGTGGGACAGGGGGAGGCGTGGAGACCCAGTACTTC
TRBV6-1	.	TRBJ2-6	few	16	CASSEASGSGANVLTF	TGTGCCAGCAGTGAAGCGTCAGGCTCTGGGGCCAACGTCCTGACTTTC
TRBV18	TRBD1	TRBJ1-1	.	15	CASSSGQGDGTEAFF	TGTGCCAGCTCGTCGGGACAGGGGGACGGGACTGAAGCTTTCTTT
TRBV5-1	.	TRBJ2-4	.	14	CASSLDGAKNIQYF	TGCGCCAGCAGTTTGGACGGAGCCAAAAACATTCAGTACTTC
TRBV7-2	.	TRBJ2-5	once	14	CASSPVREKETQYF	TGTGCCAGCAGCCCGGTCCGAGAGAAGGAGACCCAGTACTTC
TRBV29-1	TRBD1	TRBJ2-2	once	13	CSVGQGVTGELFF	TGCAGCGTCGGACAGGGTGTCACCGGGGAGCTGTTTTTT
TRBV27	.	TRBJ2-7	.	14	CASLPDRSSYEQYF	TGTGCCAGCCTACCGGACAGAAGCTCCTACGAGCAGTACTTC
TRBV18	.	TRBJ2-2	.	15	CASSLARVASGELFF	TGTGCCAGCTCCTTAGCCCGAGTAGCAAGCGGGGAGCTGTTTTTT
TRBV7-3	TRBD2	TRBJ2-1	.	19	CASSLNPFLAGGPGNEQFF	TGTGCCAGCAGCTTAAATCCCTTTCTAGCGGGGGGGCCTGGGAATGAGCAGTTCTTC
TRBV7-3	.	TRBJ2-5	once	15	CASSLTVGLAETQYF	TGTGCCAGCAGCTTAACGGTGGGGCTTGCCGAGACCCAGTACTTC
TRBV19	TRBD1	TRBJ2-2	.	17	CASSIDPGQGGTGELFF	TGTGCCAGTAGTATAGATCCCGGACAGGGTGGGACCGGGGAGCTGTTTTTT
TRBV6-5	.	TRBJ2-3	few	15	CASSYLGGGTDTQYF	TGTGCCAGCAGTTACCTCGGAGGAGGCACAGATACGCAGTATTTT
TRBV7-9	TRBD2	TRBJ2-1	.	14	CASSLTLAGGPQFF	TGTGCCAGCAGCTTGACCCTAGCGGGGGGGCCGCAGTTCTTC
TRBV9	TRBD2	TRBJ2-3	.	18	CASSVEGLAGGPGDTQYF	TGTGCCAGCAGCGTAGAAGGACTAGCGGGAGGGCCGGGGGATACGCAGTATTTT
TRBV11-2	TRBD1	TRBJ1-5	few	15	CASSWGQGSNQPQHF	TGTGCCAGCAGCTGGGGACAGGGGAGCAATCAGCCCCAGCATTTT
TRBV30	TRBD1	TRBJ2-1	.	13	CAWSVQGLWEQFF	TGTGCCTGGAGTGTACAGGGGCTATGGGAGCAGTTCTTC
TRBV15	.	TRBJ1-2	.	12	CATSRDTGGYTF	TGTGCCACCAGCAGAGATACAGGGGGCTACACCTTC
TRBV19	.	TRBJ1-6	.	15	CASSIWADYNSPLHF	TGTGCCAGTAGTATCTGGGCCGACTATAATTCACCCCTCCACTTT
TRBV4-3	TRBD1	TRBJ2-7	.	13	CASRGTGSSGQYF	TGCGCCAGCAGAGGGACAGGGTCCTCGGGGCAGTACTTC
TRBV7-9	.	TRBJ1-1	.	12	CASSLSPTEAFF	TGTGCCAGCAGCTTGAGCCCCACTGAAGCTTTCTTT
TRBV10-3	.	TRBJ1-5	.	14	CAISEGRSNQPQHF	TGTGCCATCAGTGAGGGGCGTAGCAATCAGCCCCAGCATTTT
TRBV25-1	TRBD1	TRBJ1-2	.	15	CASSDRDSSNYGYTF	TGTGCCAGCAGTGACCGGGACAGCTCTAACTATGGCTACACCTTC
TRBV30	.	TRBJ1-4	.	16	CAWARGFEIENEKLFF	TGTGCCTGGGCCCGGGGGTTCGAAATTGAGAATGAAAAACTGTTTTTT
TRBV6-5	.	TRBJ2-4	.	14	CASSELSTGNIQYF	TGTGCCAGCAGTGAGCTTTCCACAGGAAACATTCAGTACTTC
TRBV29-1	.	TRBJ2-7	once	11	CSVEGGGEQYF	TGCAGCGTTGAAGGAGGGGGCGAGCAGTACTTC
TRBV5-4	.	TRBJ2-5	.	11	CASSLEGTQYF	TGTGCCAGCAGCTTAGAGGGGACCCAGTACTTC
TRBV18	.	TRBJ1-1	.	16	CASSPGRGPVNTEAFF	TGTGCCAGCTCACCAGGGAGAGGTCCGGTGAACACTGAAGCTTTCTTT
TRBV11-2	TRBD1	TRBJ2-7	.	14	CASKPGQVDYEQYF	TGTGCCAGCAAACCGGGACAGGTAGACTACGAGCAGTACTTC
TRBV29-1	.	TRBJ1-1	.	15	CSVHRGGGLNTEAFF	TGCAGCGTACACCGCGGGGGGGGATTGAACACTGAAGCTTTCTTT
TRBV7-8	TRBD1	TRBJ1-1	.	13	CASKGTGNTEAFF	TGTGCCAGCAAGGGGACAGGGAACACTGAAGCTTTCTTT
TRBV7-2	.	TRBJ2-7	.	13	CASSLVRHNEQYF	TGTGCCAGCAGCTTAGTAAGACATAACGAGCAGTACTTC
TRBV4-1	.	TRBJ2-1	.	15	CASSPLGLATNEQFF	TGCGCCAGCAGCCCCCTAGGGCTAGCGACCAATGAGCAGTTCTTC
TRBV7-3	TRBD1	TRBJ2-2	.	15	CASSYLTGAAGELFF	TGTGCCAGCAGCTACCTGACAGGGGCGGCCGGGGAGCTGTTTTTT
TRBV4-1	.	TRBJ1-1	.	17	CASSQDSSGVGVTEAFF	TGCGCCAGCAGCCAAGATTCTTCAGGGGTCGGGGTCACTGAAGCTTTCTTT
TRBV5-4	.	TRBJ1-1	.	16	CASSSKKQGSGTEAFF	TGTGCCAGCAGCTCAAAGAAACAGGGCTCGGGCACTGAAGCTTTCTTT
TRBV11-2	.	TRBJ2-7	.	15	CASSLKFGPSYEQYF	TGTGCCAGCAGCTTAAAATTTGGGCCGTCCTACGAGCAGTACTTC
TRBV5-1	.	TRBJ2-4	.	12	CASSGQGNIQYF	TGCGCCAGCAGCGGGCAGGGAAACATTCAGTACTTC
TRBV5-1	.	TRBJ2-3	.	16	CASSLDRTEAPDTQYF	TGCGCCAGCAGCTTGGATCGGACAGAGGCGCCAGATACGCAGTATTTT
TRBV6-5	.	TRBJ2-3	.	14	CASSYNRGADTQYF	TGTGCCAGCAGTTACAACCGTGGGGCCGATACGCAGTATTTT
TRBV15	.	TRBJ2-3	.	14	CATSRDLGADTQYF	TGTGCCACCAGCAGAGATCTCGGGGCAGATACGCAGTATTTT
TRBV30	TRBD1	TRBJ1-6	once	16	CAWSVMGGQGNSPLHF	TGTGCCTGGAGTGTAATGGGGGGACAGGGTAATTCACCCCTCCACTTT
TRBV10-1	TRBD1	TRBJ2-5	.	15	CASLLRDRGQETQYF	TGCGCCAGCCTGCTCCGGGACAGGGGCCAAGAGACCCAGTACTTC
TRBV5-5	.	TRBJ2-7	.	16	CASSFGRGQSTYEQYF	TGTGCCAGCAGCTTCGGGCGGGGACAGTCAACTTACGAGCAGTACTTC
TRBV25-1	TRBD1	TRBJ2-7	.	16	CATASGDRVGAYEQYF	TGTGCCACCGCCTCGGGGGACAGGGTAGGGGCCTACGAGCAGTACTTC
TRBV19	.	TRBJ2-2	.	14	CASSWTVDPGELFF	TGTGCCAGTAGCTGGACAGTAGATCCCGGGGAGCTGTTTTTT
TRBV28	.	TRBJ1-3	.	16	CASSLGTGLSGNTIYF	TGTGCCAGCAGTTTAGGCACAGGGTTGTCTGGAAACACCATATATTTT
TRBV27	.	TRBJ1-1	once	13	CASSQSQGSEAFF	TGTGCCAGCAGTCAGTCCCAGGGAAGTGAAGCTTTCTTT
TRBV15	.	TRBJ2-5	once	12	CATSRSGETQYF	TGTGCCACCAGCAGATCGGGGGAGACCCAGTACTTC
TRBV7-8	.	TRBJ1-2	.	15	CASSSTGWRDYGYTF	TGTGCCAGCAGCTCTACAGGGTGGCGGGACTATGGCTACACCTTC
TRBV28	.	TRBJ1-1	.	14	CASSSKELLAEAFF	TGTGCCAGCAGTTCCAAGGAATTATTAGCCGAAGCTTTCTTT
TRBV5-1	TRBD1	TRBJ2-7	.	14	CASSRDSSSYEQYF	TGCGCCAGCAGCCGGGACAGCAGCTCCTACGAGCAGTACTTC
TRBV15	.	TRBJ2-7	.	14	CATSRVDIEYEQYF	TGTGCCACCAGCAGAGTTGACATAGAATACGAGCAGTACTTC
TRBV4-3	.	TRBJ1-2	.	14	CASSQEQGLYGYTF	TGCGCCAGCAGCCAAGAACAGGGCCTCTATGGCTACACCTTC
TRBV27	.	TRBJ1-1	.	13	CASSLNSLTEAFF	TGTGCCAGCAGTCTTAACAGTCTCACTGAAGCTTTCTTT